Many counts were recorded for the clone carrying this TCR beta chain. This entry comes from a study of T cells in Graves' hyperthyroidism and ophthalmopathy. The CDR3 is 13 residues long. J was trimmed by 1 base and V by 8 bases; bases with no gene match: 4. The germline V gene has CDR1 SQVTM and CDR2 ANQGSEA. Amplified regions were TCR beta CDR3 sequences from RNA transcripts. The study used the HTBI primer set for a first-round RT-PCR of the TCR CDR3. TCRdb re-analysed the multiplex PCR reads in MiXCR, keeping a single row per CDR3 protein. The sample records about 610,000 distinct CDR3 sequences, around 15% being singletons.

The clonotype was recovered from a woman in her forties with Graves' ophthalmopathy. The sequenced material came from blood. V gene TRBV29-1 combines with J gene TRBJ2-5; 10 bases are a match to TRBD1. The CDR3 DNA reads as TGCAGCTCAAGGACAGGGGGCCAAGAGACCCAGTACTTC. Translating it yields CSSRTGGQETQYF. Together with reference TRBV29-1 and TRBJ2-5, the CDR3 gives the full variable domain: SAVISQKPSRDICQRGTSLTIQCQVDSQVTMMFWYRQQPGQSLTLIATANQGSEATYESGFVIDKFPISRPNLTFSTLTVSNMSPEDSSIYLCSSRTGGQETQYFGPGTRLLVL.